This note documents a single TCR beta chain sequence. The sample belongs to a study of blood T cell repertoires in COVID-19. The wider study: In each case, the material was cDNA or gDNA derived from T cells, B-cell-depleted T cells, or PBMCs.

Assay: immunoSEQ multiplex PCR; the TCRdb copy retains only in-frame clones and omits some. This sample has under 150,000 clones, with 75% to 90% found just once. Sequenced sample: PBMCs or T cells enriched from blood (not recorded which). The sequence derives from a woman aged 50 to 65 who had recovered from COVID-19.

The CDR3 loop is CASSPGQPIAFF. CDR3 DNA sequence: TGTGCCAGCAGCCCTGGACAGCCCATAGCTTTCTTT. The chain joins TRBV7-9 to TRBJ1-1; TRBD1 might be the D (6 bases). Germline V lookup: CDR1 SEHNR, CDR2 FQNEAQ (reference sequence). Trimming cost V 5 bases and J 10 bases, with 14 bases left between them. This CDR3 has 12 amino acids.